The sequence of this T cell receptor beta chain was determined in a study of T cell repertoires in cytomegalovirus infection. Comments on this clonotype: The antigen is not known. Given a much more abundant clone one base away, this may be a read error.

Whole-study findings and limits: Ex vivo, HLA-C-restricted CMV-specific TCR beta clonotypes prevailed over the rest of the response.

From the reads, TCRdb called clonotypes with MiXCR, one entry per CDR3 protein. The table lists 680,000 or so distinct CDR3 sequences, under 40% of them singletons, with around 3% in the top ten. The sample consisted of PBMCs. This receptor was taken from a human donor in good health (CMV status not recorded). Some clones in this sample may be carry-over from other donors' samples.

The CDR3: CASSSQFSGSAGETPYF. The CDR3 DNA reads as TGTGCCAGCAGCTCTCAGTTTAGCGGGAGCGCTGGAGAGACCCCGTACTTC. The genes are TRBV7-2 and TRBJ2-5, with TRBD2 matching 9 bases. CDR1 SGHTA and CDR2 FQGNSA come from the germline V gene. The CDR3 runs to 17 residues. Full variable domain (missing parts from reference TRBV7-2 and TRBJ2-5): GAGVSQSPSNKVTEKGKDVELRCDPISGHTALYWYRQSLGQGLEFLIYFQGNSAPDKSGLPSDRFSAERTGGSVSTLTIQRTQQEDSAVYLCASSSQFSGSAGETPYFGPGTRLLVL.